This T cell receptor beta chain emerged from a study of sequential checkpoint blockade in melanoma. The J segment lost 5 bases and the V segment lost 4 bases, leaving 9 bases of the junction unmatched. The germline V gene has CDR1 SGHRS and CDR2 YFSETQ. This CDR3 is 14 amino acids long. Profiled with immunoSEQ multiplex PCR; TCRdb holds only in-frame clones, not every one. In the table there are some 2,000 clones, approximately 24% of which are singletons. Treatment given: randomized to nivolumab then ipilimumab (arm A) or the reverse (arm B). The chain combines TRBV5-1 with TRBJ2-7, with 7 positions matching TRBD1. The source is a human donor with melanoma. The specimen was tumor tissue (inferred from file names), collected from a patient given nivolumab and ipilimumab in sequence. The CDR3 reads CASSVRQGSNEQYF. The CDR3 nucleotides read TGCGCCAGCAGCGTAAGACAGGGTTCGAACGAGCAGTACTTC.